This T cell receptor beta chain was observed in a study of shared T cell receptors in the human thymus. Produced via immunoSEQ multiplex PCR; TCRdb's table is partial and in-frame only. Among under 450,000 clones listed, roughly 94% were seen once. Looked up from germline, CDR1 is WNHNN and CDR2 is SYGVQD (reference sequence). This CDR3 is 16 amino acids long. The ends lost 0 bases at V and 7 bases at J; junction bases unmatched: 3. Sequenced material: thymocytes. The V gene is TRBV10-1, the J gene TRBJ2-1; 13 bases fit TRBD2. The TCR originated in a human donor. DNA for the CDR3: TGCGCCAGCAGTGAGTCTTGGACTAGCGGGAGAAATGAGCAGTTCTTC. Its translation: CASSESWTSGRNEQFF.